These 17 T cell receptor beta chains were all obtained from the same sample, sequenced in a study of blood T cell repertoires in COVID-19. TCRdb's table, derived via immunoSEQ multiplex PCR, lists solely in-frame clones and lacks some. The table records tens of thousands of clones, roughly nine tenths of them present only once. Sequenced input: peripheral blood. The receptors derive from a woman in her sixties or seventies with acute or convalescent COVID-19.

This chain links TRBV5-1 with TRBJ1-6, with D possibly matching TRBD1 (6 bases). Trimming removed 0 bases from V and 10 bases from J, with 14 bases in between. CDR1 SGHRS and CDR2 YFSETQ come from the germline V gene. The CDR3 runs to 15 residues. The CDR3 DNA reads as TGCGCCAGCAGCTTGGGAACAGGGTTAGGCTCACCCCTCCACTTT. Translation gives CASSLGTGLGSPLHF.

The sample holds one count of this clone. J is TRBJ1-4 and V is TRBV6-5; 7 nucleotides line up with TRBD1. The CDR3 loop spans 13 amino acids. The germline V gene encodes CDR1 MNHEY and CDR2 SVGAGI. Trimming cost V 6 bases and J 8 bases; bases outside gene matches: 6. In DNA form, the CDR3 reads TGTGCCAGCAGGGGACAGCGGTGGGAAAAACTGTTTTTT. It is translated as CASRGQRWEKLFF.

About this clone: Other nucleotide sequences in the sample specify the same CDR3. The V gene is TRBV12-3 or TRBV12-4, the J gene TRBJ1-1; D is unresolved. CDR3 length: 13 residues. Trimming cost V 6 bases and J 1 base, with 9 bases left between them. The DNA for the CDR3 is TGTGCCAGCAGCCCGAGAGGGAACACTGAAGCTTTCTTT. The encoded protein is CASSPRGNTEAFF.

The CDR3 region has the DNA TGTGCCAGCAGTCCACAGGGTCCGGGCGAAAAACTGTTTTTT. It yields the protein CASSPQGPGEKLFF. The chain is built from TRBV28 and TRBJ1-4; D might be TRBD1 (6 bases). Germline assignment: CDR1 MDHEN and CDR2 SYDVKM. The V end lost 5 bases, the J end lost 8 bases, and 15 bases lay between the germline ends. The CDR3 contains 14 residues.

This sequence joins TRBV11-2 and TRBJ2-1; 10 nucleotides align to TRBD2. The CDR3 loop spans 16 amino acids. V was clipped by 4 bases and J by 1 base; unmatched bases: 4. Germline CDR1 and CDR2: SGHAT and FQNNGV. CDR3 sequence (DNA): TGTGCCAGCAGCTCTAGCGGGGGCGAGTCCTACAATGAGCAGTTCTTC. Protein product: CASSSSGGESYNEQFF. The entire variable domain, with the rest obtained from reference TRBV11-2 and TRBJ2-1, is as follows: EAGVAQSPRYKIIEKRQSVAFWCNPISGHATLYWYQQILGQGPKLLIQFQNNGVVDDSQLPKDRFSAERLKGVDSTLKIQPAKLEDSAVYLCASSSSGGESYNEQFFGPGTRLTVL.

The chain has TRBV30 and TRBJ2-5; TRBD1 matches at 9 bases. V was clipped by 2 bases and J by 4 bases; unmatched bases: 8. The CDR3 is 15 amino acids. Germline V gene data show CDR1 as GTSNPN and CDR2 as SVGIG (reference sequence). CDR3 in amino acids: CAWSRGTGLAETQYF. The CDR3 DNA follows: TGTGCCTGGAGTAGAGGGACAGGGTTAGCAGAGACCCAGTACTTC.

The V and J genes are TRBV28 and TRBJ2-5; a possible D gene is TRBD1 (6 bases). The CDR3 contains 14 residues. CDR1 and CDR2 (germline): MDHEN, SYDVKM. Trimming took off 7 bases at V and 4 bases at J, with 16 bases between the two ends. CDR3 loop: CASNSQGSGETQYF. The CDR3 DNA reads TGTGCCAGCAACAGCCAGGGGTCGGGAGAGACCCAGTACTTC.

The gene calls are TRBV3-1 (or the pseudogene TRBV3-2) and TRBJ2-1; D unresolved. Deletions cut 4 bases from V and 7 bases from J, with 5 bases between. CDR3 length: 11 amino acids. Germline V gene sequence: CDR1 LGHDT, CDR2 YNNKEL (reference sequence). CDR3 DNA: TGTGCCAGCAGCCGAGGTAATGAGCAGTTCTTC. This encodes CASSRGNEQFF.

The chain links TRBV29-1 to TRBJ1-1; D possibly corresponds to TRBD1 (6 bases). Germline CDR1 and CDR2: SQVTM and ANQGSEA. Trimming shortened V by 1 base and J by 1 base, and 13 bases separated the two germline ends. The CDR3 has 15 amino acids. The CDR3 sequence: CSVEGQGPGNTEAFF. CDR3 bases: TGCAGCGTTGAAGGGCAGGGGCCCGGGAACACTGAAGCTTTCTTT.

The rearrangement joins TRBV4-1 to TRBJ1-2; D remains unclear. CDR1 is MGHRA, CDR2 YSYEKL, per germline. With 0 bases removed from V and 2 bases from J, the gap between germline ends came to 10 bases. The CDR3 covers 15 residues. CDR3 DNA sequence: TGCGCCAGCAGCCAAGATGATAGAGGGAACTATGGCTACACCTTC. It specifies CASSQDDRGNYGYTF.

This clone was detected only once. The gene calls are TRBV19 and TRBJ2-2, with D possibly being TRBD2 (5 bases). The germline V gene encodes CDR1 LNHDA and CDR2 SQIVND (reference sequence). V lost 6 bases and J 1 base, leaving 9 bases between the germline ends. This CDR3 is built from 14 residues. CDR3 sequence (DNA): TGTGCCAGTAGCACCCGGGGGAACACCGGGGAGCTGTTTTTT. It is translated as CASSTRGNTGELFF.

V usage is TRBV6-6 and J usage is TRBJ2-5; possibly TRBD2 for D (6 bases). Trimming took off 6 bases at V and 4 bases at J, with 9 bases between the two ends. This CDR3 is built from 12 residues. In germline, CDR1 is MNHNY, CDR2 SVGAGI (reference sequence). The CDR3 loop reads CASSGGPETQYF. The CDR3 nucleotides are TGTGCCAGCAGCGGAGGGCCAGAGACCCAGTACTTC.

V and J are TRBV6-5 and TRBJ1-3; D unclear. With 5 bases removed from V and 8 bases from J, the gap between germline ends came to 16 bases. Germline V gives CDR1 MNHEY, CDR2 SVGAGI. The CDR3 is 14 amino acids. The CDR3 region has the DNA TGTGCCAGCAGTATAACACGGATCGGGTACACCATATATTTT. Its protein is CASSITRIGYTIYF.

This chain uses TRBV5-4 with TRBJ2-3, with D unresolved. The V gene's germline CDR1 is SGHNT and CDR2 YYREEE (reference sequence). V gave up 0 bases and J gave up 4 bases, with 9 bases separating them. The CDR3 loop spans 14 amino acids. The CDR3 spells CASSLGPGADTQYF. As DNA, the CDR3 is TGTGCCAGCAGCTTGGGGCCCGGAGCAGATACGCAGTATTTT.

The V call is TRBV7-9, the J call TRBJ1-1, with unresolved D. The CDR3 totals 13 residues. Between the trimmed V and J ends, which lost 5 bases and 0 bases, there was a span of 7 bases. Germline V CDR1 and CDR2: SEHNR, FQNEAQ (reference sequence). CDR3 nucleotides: TGTGCCAGCAGCCACAGAATGAACACTGAAGCTTTCTTT. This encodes CASSHRMNTEAFF. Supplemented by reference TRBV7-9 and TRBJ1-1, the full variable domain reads DTGVSQNPRHKITKRGQNVTFRCDPISEHNRLYWYRQTLGQGPEFLTYFQNEAQLEKSRLLSDRFSAERPKGSFSTLEIQRTEQGDSAMYLCASSHRMNTEAFFGQGTRLTVV.

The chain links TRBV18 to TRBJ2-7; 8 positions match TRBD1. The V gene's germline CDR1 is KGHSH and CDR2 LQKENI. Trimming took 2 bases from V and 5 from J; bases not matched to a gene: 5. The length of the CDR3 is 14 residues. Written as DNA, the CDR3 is TGTGCCAGCTCACCATTTGTCAGGGGGCACGAGCAGTACGTC. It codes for CASSPFVRGHEQYV.

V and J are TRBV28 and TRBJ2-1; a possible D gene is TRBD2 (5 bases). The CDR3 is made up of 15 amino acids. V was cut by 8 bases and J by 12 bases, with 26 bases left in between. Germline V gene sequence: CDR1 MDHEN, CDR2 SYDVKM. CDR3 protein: CASGGLAGIWSGQFF. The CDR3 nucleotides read TGTGCCAGCGGAGGCCTGGCTGGTATTTGGTCGGGGCAGTTCTTC.